The rows below give T cell receptor beta chains drawn from one sample of a study of T cells after posttransplantation cyclophosphamide. Clones were read by immunoSEQ multiplex PCR, and TCRdb kept only the in-frame ones, dropping some. The table lists some 19,000 clones, over 65% of them singletons. The input for sequencing was PBMCs, taken after an allogeneic stem cell transplant with post-transplant cyclophosphamide. Receptors were obtained from a young adult male patient who received an allogeneic stem cell transplant from a related donor, was CMV-positive, and had acute GVHD only. Some of these T cells may belong to the graft donor. Each CDR3 is given with its conserved first and last residue. The order of the fields is clone size, V gene, D gene, CDR3 length, J gene, CDR3 protein, CDR3 DNA. D genes are given only for firm matches. Some rows mark clone size as missing; the rest say once, few, many or name a class of expanded clone.

clone_size: -
v_call: TRBV6-6
d_call: -
cdr3_length: 15
j_call: TRBJ2-1
cdr3_aa: CASSSLDSGNNEQFF
cdr3_nt: TGTGCCAGCAGTTCTCTAGATTCGGGAAACAATGAGCAGTTCTTC

clone_size: -
v_call: TRBV5-1
d_call: TRBD1
cdr3_length: 13
j_call: TRBJ2-1
cdr3_aa: CASSPGQDAFQFF
cdr3_nt: TGCGCCAGCAGTCCTGGACAGGATGCCTTCCAGTTCTTC

clone_size: -
v_call: TRBV19
d_call: TRBD2
cdr3_length: 16
j_call: TRBJ2-3
cdr3_aa: CASSQLAGVGTDTQYF
cdr3_nt: TGTGCCAGTAGTCAATTAGCGGGGGTAGGGACAGATACGCAGTATTTT

clone_size: -
v_call: TRBV5-8
d_call: TRBD1
cdr3_length: 14
j_call: TRBJ1-6
cdr3_aa: CASSATGGNSPLHF
cdr3_nt: TGTGCCAGCAGCGCAACAGGGGGGAATTCACCCCTCCACTTT

clone_size: -
v_call: TRBV27
d_call: -
cdr3_length: 15
j_call: TRBJ1-4
cdr3_aa: CASSLRGGSGEKLFF
cdr3_nt: TGTGCCAGCAGTCTCCGTGGGGGGTCGGGGGAAAAACTGTTTTTT

clone_size: -
v_call: TRBV2
d_call: TRBD1
cdr3_length: 18
j_call: TRBJ1-5
cdr3_aa: CASSYIPDRGLDNQPQHF
cdr3_nt: TGTGCCAGCAGCTACATCCCGGACAGGGGGCTTGACAATCAGCCCCAGCATTTT

clone_size: few
v_call: TRBV6-1
d_call: -
cdr3_length: 13
j_call: TRBJ1-5
cdr3_aa: CASSQTDNQPQHF
cdr3_nt: TGTGCCAGCAGCCAGACAGACAATCAGCCCCAGCATTTT

clone_size: once
v_call: TRBV29-1
d_call: TRBD2
cdr3_length: 18
j_call: TRBJ2-1
cdr3_aa: CSVHGTSGGRATIDEQFF
cdr3_nt: TGCAGCGTCCACGGGACTAGCGGGGGGCGGGCAACAATCGATGAGCAGTTCTTC

clone_size: once
v_call: TRBV19
d_call: TRBD1
cdr3_length: 15
j_call: TRBJ2-7
cdr3_aa: CASSIGQGISYEQYF
cdr3_nt: TGTGCCAGTAGTATTGGACAGGGAATTTCCTACGAGCAGTACTTC

clone_size: -
v_call: TRBV11-2
d_call: TRBD2
cdr3_length: 15
j_call: TRBJ2-7
cdr3_aa: CASSSPASGVYEQYF
cdr3_nt: TGTGCCAGCAGCTCCCCGGCTAGCGGGGTTTACGAGCAGTACTTC

clone_size: -
v_call: TRBV30
d_call: -
cdr3_length: 14
j_call: TRBJ2-3
cdr3_aa: CAWTDGQNTDTQYF
cdr3_nt: TGTGCCTGGACTGACGGACAGAACACAGATACGCAGTATTTT

clone_size: -
v_call: TRBV28
d_call: -
cdr3_length: 14
j_call: TRBJ2-1
cdr3_aa: CASTRSSSYNEQFF
cdr3_nt: TGTGCCAGCACACGGAGTAGCTCCTACAATGAGCAGTTCTTC

clone_size: -
v_call: TRBV19
d_call: TRBD1
cdr3_length: 13
j_call: TRBJ1-2
cdr3_aa: CASSTPQGRGYTF
cdr3_nt: TGTGCCAGTAGTACCCCACAGGGGCGGGGCTACACCTTC

clone_size: -
v_call: TRBV6-1
d_call: -
cdr3_length: 12
j_call: TRBJ1-5
cdr3_aa: CASSGEYQPQHF
cdr3_nt: TGTGCCAGCAGTGGAGAATATCAGCCCCAGCATTTT

clone_size: -
v_call: TRBV4-1
d_call: -
cdr3_length: 14
j_call: TRBJ1-2
cdr3_aa: CASSKGYGGYGYTF
cdr3_nt: TGCGCCAGCAGCAAGGGGTATGGCGGCTATGGCTACACCTTC

clone_size: -
v_call: TRBV5-4
d_call: TRBD1
cdr3_length: 17
j_call: TRBJ2-2
cdr3_aa: CASSSRTGGKLAGELFF
cdr3_nt: TGTGCCAGCAGCTCGCGGACAGGGGGTAAATTGGCCGGGGAGCTGTTTTTT

clone_size: -
v_call: TRBV6-6
d_call: TRBD2
cdr3_length: 13
j_call: TRBJ2-7
cdr3_aa: CARVGGGFYEQYF
cdr3_nt: TGTGCCAGGGTTGGGGGGGGGTTCTACGAGCAGTACTTC

clone_size: -
v_call: TRBV7-7
d_call: -
cdr3_length: 15
j_call: TRBJ1-3
cdr3_aa: CASSPDSPSGNTIYF
cdr3_nt: TGTGCCAGCAGCCCTGACAGCCCCTCTGGAAACACCATATATTTT

clone_size: -
v_call: TRBV7-2
d_call: -
cdr3_length: 15
j_call: TRBJ2-1
cdr3_aa: CASSSQGGVSNEQFF
cdr3_nt: TGTGCCAGCAGCTCTCAAGGGGGGGTGTCAAATGAGCAGTTCTTC

clone_size: once
v_call: TRBV19
d_call: -
cdr3_length: 17
j_call: TRBJ2-1
cdr3_aa: CASSMEVRLIGRNEQFF
cdr3_nt: TGTGCCAGTAGTATGGAGGTTAGACTCATAGGCCGCAATGAGCAGTTCTTC

clone_size: few
v_call: TRBV7-2
d_call: -
cdr3_length: 16
j_call: TRBJ1-6
cdr3_aa: CASYVGWGLNNSPLHF
cdr3_nt: TGTGCCAGTTACGTCGGATGGGGACTAAATAATTCACCCCTCCACTTT

clone_size: -
v_call: TRBV6-5
d_call: -
cdr3_length: 13
j_call: TRBJ1-1
cdr3_aa: CASRTGIATEAFF
cdr3_nt: TGTGCCAGCAGAACAGGGATAGCCACTGAAGCTTTCTTT

clone_size: -
v_call: TRBV9
d_call: TRBD1
cdr3_length: 13
j_call: TRBJ1-1
cdr3_aa: CASSSGTGGEAFF
cdr3_nt: TGTGCCAGCAGCAGTGGGACAGGCGGAGAAGCTTTCTTT

clone_size: few
v_call: TRBV6-5
d_call: -
cdr3_length: 13
j_call: TRBJ2-2
cdr3_aa: CASRDTNTGELFF
cdr3_nt: TGTGCCAGCAGGGACACGAACACCGGGGAGCTGTTTTTT

clone_size: -
v_call: TRBV10-3
d_call: -
cdr3_length: 15
j_call: TRBJ1-5
cdr3_aa: CAISAKVRDNQPQHF
cdr3_nt: TGTGCCATCAGCGCAAAGGTCAGGGACAATCAGCCCCAGCATTTT

clone_size: -
v_call: TRBV5-1
d_call: TRBD2
cdr3_length: 16
j_call: TRBJ2-3
cdr3_aa: CASSFEGRGNTDTQYF
cdr3_nt: TGCGCCAGCAGCTTCGAGGGGCGGGGGAACACAGATACGCAGTATTTT

clone_size: few
v_call: TRBV7-9
d_call: -
cdr3_length: 15
j_call: TRBJ1-2
cdr3_aa: CASSLALLQDYGYTF
cdr3_nt: TGTGCCAGCAGCTTAGCGCTTCTACAGGACTATGGCTACACCTTC

clone_size: -
v_call: TRBV2
d_call: -
cdr3_length: 13
j_call: TRBJ1-1
cdr3_aa: CASSEAENTEAFF
cdr3_nt: TGTGCCAGCAGTGAGGCGGAGAACACTGAAGCTTTCTTT

clone_size: many
v_call: TRBV9
d_call: TRBD2
cdr3_length: 15
j_call: TRBJ2-3
cdr3_aa: CASSQLAGHTDTQYF
cdr3_nt: TGTGCCAGCAGCCAACTAGCGGGGCACACAGATACGCAGTATTTT

clone_size: few
v_call: TRBV10-3
d_call: TRBD1
cdr3_length: 16
j_call: TRBJ1-2
cdr3_aa: CAISEGTGDLNYGYTF
cdr3_nt: TGTGCCATCAGTGAGGGGACAGGGGATCTTAACTATGGCTACACCTTC

clone_size: few
v_call: TRBV5-4
d_call: TRBD1
cdr3_length: 14
j_call: TRBJ1-6
cdr3_aa: CASRGDRGNSPLHF
cdr3_nt: TGTGCCAGCAGAGGGGACAGGGGGAATTCACCCCTCCACTTT

clone_size: -
v_call: TRBV11-2
d_call: TRBD1
cdr3_length: 15
j_call: TRBJ2-7
cdr3_aa: CASSFAGQGTYEQYF
cdr3_nt: TGTGCCAGCAGCTTCGCGGGACAGGGGACCTACGAGCAGTACTTC

clone_size: -
v_call: TRBV5-1
d_call: TRBD2
cdr3_length: 15
j_call: TRBJ2-1
cdr3_aa: CASTLAGGLYNEQFF
cdr3_nt: TGCGCCAGCACCTTAGCGGGGGGCCTATACAATGAGCAGTTCTTC

clone_size: once
v_call: TRBV15
d_call: -
cdr3_length: 14
j_call: TRBJ2-3
cdr3_aa: CATSRDFGTDTQYF
cdr3_nt: TGTGCCACCAGCAGAGATTTCGGTACAGATACGCAGTATTTT

clone_size: -
v_call: TRBV7-2
d_call: -
cdr3_length: 14
j_call: TRBJ1-1
cdr3_aa: CASSLQAGDTEAFF
cdr3_nt: TGTGCCAGCAGCTTACAGGCAGGGGACACTGAAGCTTTCTTT

clone_size: once
v_call: TRBV6-5
d_call: TRBD1
cdr3_length: 13
j_call: TRBJ2-7
cdr3_aa: CASVRQGSYEQYF
cdr3_nt: TGTGCCAGCGTTCGACAGGGCTCCTACGAGCAGTACTTC

clone_size: -
v_call: TRBV13
d_call: -
cdr3_length: 15
j_call: TRBJ1-4
cdr3_aa: CASSLAGTTNEKLFF
cdr3_nt: TGTGCCAGCAGCTTAGCAGGGACAACTAATGAAAAACTGTTTTTT

clone_size: -
v_call: TRBV6-1
d_call: -
cdr3_length: 12
j_call: TRBJ1-1
cdr3_aa: CASSMAPPEAFF
cdr3_nt: TGTGCCAGCAGTATGGCACCCCCTGAAGCTTTCTTT

clone_size: -
v_call: TRBV4-2
d_call: -
cdr3_length: 13
j_call: TRBJ1-1
cdr3_aa: CASSQTRGGEAFF
cdr3_nt: TGTGCCAGCAGCCAAACACGGGGGGGGGAAGCTTTCTTT

clone_size: -
v_call: TRBV28
d_call: TRBD1
cdr3_length: 17
j_call: TRBJ1-4
cdr3_aa: CASSPDRGKGGGEKLFF
cdr3_nt: TGTGCCAGCAGTCCAGACAGGGGGAAAGGTGGCGGTGAAAAACTGTTTTTT

clone_size: -
v_call: TRBV30
d_call: -
cdr3_length: 13
j_call: TRBJ1-5
cdr3_aa: CAGDRGTNQPQHF
cdr3_nt: TGTGCCGGGGACCGGGGGACCAATCAGCCCCAGCATTTT

clone_size: once
v_call: TRBV5-1
d_call: -
cdr3_length: 15
j_call: TRBJ2-7
cdr3_aa: CASSNPAGGSYEQYF
cdr3_nt: TGCGCCAGCAGCAACCCGGCAGGAGGCTCCTACGAGCAGTACTTC

clone_size: once
v_call: TRBV5-1
d_call: TRBD2
cdr3_length: 16
j_call: TRBJ2-7
cdr3_aa: CASSLTASGGRYEQYF
cdr3_nt: TGCGCCAGCAGCCTTACGGCTAGCGGGGGTAGGTACGAGCAGTACTTC

clone_size: -
v_call: TRBV7-2
d_call: TRBD2
cdr3_length: 16
j_call: TRBJ2-5
cdr3_aa: CASSSRTSGGLETQYF
cdr3_nt: TGTGCCAGCAGCTCTAGAACTAGCGGGGGCCTGGAGACCCAGTACTTC

clone_size: -
v_call: TRBV25-1
d_call: -
cdr3_length: 16
j_call: TRBJ1-4
cdr3_aa: CASSDKRGRGREKLFF
cdr3_nt: TGTGCCAGCAGTGACAAAAGAGGCAGGGGACGTGAAAAACTGTTTTTT